This entry lists 27 T cell receptor beta chains sequenced from one sample in a study of early T cells in non-severe SARS-CoV-2 infection. TCRdb redid the calling of the 5' RACE reads with MiXCR, one entry per CDR3 protein. The sample has 25,000 to 35,000 distinct CDR3 sequences; about 5.5% are singletons. Sequencing was done on a sample of whole blood. These receptors all stem from an adult who was a healthcare worker with PCR-confirmed SARS-CoV-2 infection or an uninfected control (not recorded which).

In this sample, this clonotype turned up a few times. The gene calls are TRBV6-2 or TRBV6-3 and TRBJ1-2, with a possible D match to TRBD1 (5 bases). The CDR3 runs 15 residues. CDR1 and CDR2 (germline): MNHEY, SVGEGT. Trimming shortened V by 4 bases and J by 2 bases, and 14 bases separated the two germline ends. CDR3 sequence reads: CASSSTRDHNYGYTF. The CDR3 DNA sequence: TGTGCCAGCAGTTCAACCCGGGACCACAACTATGGCTACACCTTC.

This sequence joins TRBV10-1 and TRBJ2-1; D assignment may be TRBD1 or TRBD2 (11 bases each). The length of the CDR3 is 18 residues. The germline V gene encodes CDR1 WNHNN and CDR2 SYGVQD (reference sequence). The V and J ends lost 8 bases and 10 bases respectively, with 33 bases between them. CDR3 in amino acids: CASSPGTGGSGRAGEQFF. As DNA, the CDR3 is TGCGCCAGCTCCCCCGGGACAGGGGGTAGCGGGAGGGCCGGGGAGCAGTTCTTC.

This clonotype was counted ten times or more. The V and J genes are TRBV14 and TRBJ2-7; 8 nucleotides match TRBD1. The J segment lost 4 bases and the V segment lost 2 bases, leaving 1 base of the junction unmatched. Per the germline V gene, CDR1 is SGHDN and CDR2 is FVKESK. The CDR3 is 13 amino acids. CDR3 amino acids: CASSQRTGYEQYF. For the CDR3, the DNA is TGTGCCAGCAGCCAAAGGACAGGGTACGAGCAGTACTTC.

Ten or more counts support this clonotype. The J gene is TRBJ2-4, the V gene TRBV7-8; 8 bases map to TRBD1. Trimming cost V 5 bases and J 3 bases; bases outside gene matches: 6. The CDR3 spans 15 residues. Germline V gives CDR1 SGHVS, CDR2 FQNEAQ. The CDR3 coding sequence is TGTGCCAGCAGCCGGACAGGGTTGGGCAAAAACATTCAGTACTTC. It encodes CASSRTGLGKNIQYF.

This clonotype has ten or more counts. The chain couples TRBV20-1 to TRBJ2-7; 7 bases line up with TRBD2. Germline trimming cut 1 base from V and 3 bases from J; bases unmatched to any gene: 3. Germline V CDR1 and CDR2: DFQATT, SNEGSKA (reference sequence). The CDR3 contains 13 residues. CDR3 in amino acids: CSARGGRDYEQYF. In DNA, the CDR3 is TGCAGTGCTAGAGGAGGGAGGGACTACGAGCAGTACTTC.

In this sample, this clonotype turned up many times. The V gene is TRBV29-1, the J gene TRBJ2-1; 9 nucleotides agree with TRBD2. The CDR3 covers 15 residues. V was clipped by 7 bases and J by 3 bases; unmatched bases: 10. CDR1 is SQVTM, CDR2 ANQGSEA, per germline. The CDR3 DNA reads as TGCAGCGGGGTTTTAGCGGGAGATCTCTACAATGAGCAGTTCTTC. It is translated as CSGVLAGDLYNEQFF.

This clonotype was seen ten or more times. V and J are TRBV6-1 and TRBJ2-1, with D possibly matching TRBD2 (5 bases). Germline V lookup: CDR1 MNHNS, CDR2 SASEGT. V lost 7 bases and J 4 bases, leaving 11 bases between the germline ends. This CDR3 has 13 residues. In DNA form, the CDR3 reads TGTGCCAGCATCATGGACTGGTACAATGAGCAGTTCTTC. Amino acids: CASIMDWYNEQFF.

This clonotype was recorded many times. The J gene is TRBJ2-1, the V gene TRBV12-3 or TRBV12-4; a weak D match, TRBD2 (7 bases). The CDR3 loop spans 15 amino acids. V lost 3 bases, J lost 1 base, and 10 bases lay in between. CDR3 nucleotide sequence: TGTGCCAGCAGTTTCGAGGGGGGGTCCTACAATGAGCAGTTCTTC. It translates to CASSFEGGSYNEQFF.

The sample holds many counts of this clonotype. The chain is built from TRBV20-1 and TRBJ2-1; maybe TRBD1 (6 bases). Trimming stripped 3 bases from V and 8 bases from J, with 14 bases between. CDR1 is DFQATT and CDR2 is SNEGSKA in the germline V gene (reference sequence). The CDR3 contains 13 residues. CDR3 sequence: CSASLNRVDEQFF. DNA of the CDR3: TGCAGTGCTAGCCTTAACAGGGTTGATGAGCAGTTCTTC.

Ten or more counts support this clonotype. The rearrangement uses TRBV6-6 and TRBJ2-5; 9 bases are shared with TRBD1. CDR1 and CDR2 (germline): MNHNY, SVGAGI (reference sequence). With 6 bases clipped from V and 5 bases from J, the junction kept 7 bases outside the gene matches. This CDR3 comprises 14 residues. CDR3: CASRTGTGRETQYF. The CDR3 DNA is TGTGCCAGCAGGACCGGGACAGGGAGGGAGACCCAGTACTTC.

The table lists this clonotype with many counts. The gene calls are TRBV3-1 and TRBJ2-1; 8 nucleotides line up with TRBD1. The CDR3 is made up of 16 amino acids. CDR1 and CDR2 (germline): LGHDT, YNNKEL (reference sequence). Unmatched junction bases numbered 9, after V lost 0 bases and J lost 8 bases. The CDR3 coding sequence is TGTGCCAGCAGCCAAGATAGGCAGGGGGCAATATATGAGCAGTTCTTC. Translation gives CASSQDRQGAIYEQFF.

The V gene is TRBV5-1, the J gene TRBJ2-5; D is perhaps TRBD1 (6 bases). Germline loops: CDR1 SGHRS, CDR2 YFSETQ. The ends were cut back, 0 bases at V and 4 bases at J, with 13 bases in the middle. There are 15 residues in the CDR3. CDR3 loop: CASSLGAGDAETQYF. CDR3 bases: TGCGCCAGCAGCTTGGGTGCAGGGGATGCAGAGACCCAGTACTTC.

This clonotype was seen repeatedly, ten times or more. V is TRBV3-1 and J is TRBJ1-5; D is uncertain. Trimming took 1 base from V and 1 from J, leaving 2 bases between them. The CDR3 sequence is 13 residues long. Germline CDR1 and CDR2: LGHDT and YNNKEL (reference sequence). The CDR3 spells CASSQGSNQPQHF. CDR3 in DNA: TGTGCCAGCAGCCAAGGGAGCAATCAGCCCCAGCATTTT.

This clonotype was seen repeatedly, ten times or more. V gene TRBV29-1 combines with J gene TRBJ2-7; no firm D call. CDR1 is SQVTM, CDR2 ANQGSEA, per germline. The CDR3 is 12 residues long. Trimming cost V 4 bases and J 0 bases, with 7 bases left between them. Here the CDR3 DNA reads TGCAGCGTTGCTCCGAACTCCTACGAGCAGTACTTC. Translation gives CSVAPNSYEQYF.

This clonotype was counted only a few times. CDR3 sequence (DNA): TGTGCCAGCAAACTCGGACAGACGAACACTGAAGCTTTCTTT. This encodes CASKLGQTNTEAFF. This chain links TRBV3-1 with TRBJ1-1; D is possibly TRBD1 (6 bases). The CDR3 sequence is 14 residues long. Germline V gives CDR1 LGHDT, CDR2 YNNKEL (reference sequence). Trimming removed 7 bases at V and 1 base at J, with 13 bases between.

This clonotype was counted a few times. The chain recombines TRBV5-1 with TRBJ2-5, with D unclear. There are 15 residues in the CDR3. V was clipped by 0 bases and J by 6 bases, with 15 bases between them. Germline CDR1 is SGHRS and CDR2 is YFSETQ. The CDR3 sequence is CASSLDPTIYQTQYF. DNA of the CDR3: TGCGCCAGCAGCTTGGACCCGACAATTTACCAGACCCAGTACTTC.

This clonotype came up many times. This chain joins TRBV28 and TRBJ1-1; D possibly corresponds to TRBD1 (5 bases). V lost 2 bases and J 5 bases, leaving 18 bases between the germline ends. CDR1 is MDHEN and CDR2 is SYDVKM in the germline V gene. This CDR3 comprises 16 residues. The CDR3 loop is CASSLAGHLFGTEAFF. CDR3 bases: TGTGCCAGCAGTTTAGCAGGACACCTATTCGGGACTGAAGCTTTCTTT.

The chain recombines TRBV6-6 with TRBJ1-1; D uncertain. The CDR3 covers 11 residues. CDR1 is MNHNY, CDR2 SVGAGI, per germline (reference sequence). Trimming removed 5 bases from V and 0 bases from J, with 1 base in between. Here the CDR3 DNA reads TGTGCCAGCAGTGTGAACACTGAAGCTTTCTTT. This sequence encodes CASSVNTEAFF.

The gene calls are TRBV7-8 and TRBJ2-1, with TRBD2 matching 7 bases. This CDR3 has 15 residues. The V and J ends lost 1 base and 1 base, in that order; junction bases with no gene match: 1. Germline assignment: CDR1 SGHVS and CDR2 FQNEAQ. CDR3 DNA: TGTGCCAGCAGCTTAGGCGGGAGATCCTACAATGAGCAGTTCTTC. The encoded protein is CASSLGGRSYNEQFF. The variable domain in full, completed from reference TRBV7-8 and TRBJ2-1, reads GAGVSQSPRYKVAKRGQDVALRCDPISGHVSLFWYQQALGQGPEFLTYFQNEAQLDKSGLPSDRFFAERPEGSVSTLKIQRTQQEDSAVYLCASSLGGRSYNEQFFGPGTRLTVL.

The sample holds many counts of this clonotype. The chain joins TRBV4-2 to TRBJ2-1; TRBD2 matches at 11 bases. There are 15 residues in the CDR3. Germline V gene sequence: CDR1 LGHNA, CDR2 YNFKEQ. Germline trimming cut 1 base from V and 10 bases from J; bases unmatched to any gene: 6. CDR3: CASSQGSGRALEQFF. The CDR3 DNA reads TGTGCCAGCAGCCAAGGTAGCGGGAGGGCGTTAGAGCAGTTCTTC.

This clonotype was detected many times. V gene TRBV6-5 combines with J gene TRBJ1-1; no clear D gene. The CDR3 contains 11 residues. V was clipped by 6 bases and J by 5 bases, with 7 bases between them. CDR1 and CDR2 (germline): MNHEY, SVGAGI. CDR3 amino acids: CASSAKTEAFF. The CDR3 bases are TGTGCCAGCAGCGCAAAAACTGAAGCTTTCTTT.

This clonotype was counted at least ten times. The chain has TRBV6-2 or TRBV6-3 and TRBJ1-5; 7 positions match TRBD1. With V trimmed by 6 bases and J by 4 bases, 6 bases remained unmatched. CDR3 size: 14 residues. Germline V gene data show CDR1 as MNHEY and CDR2 as SVGEGT. The CDR3 sequence is CASRPQGENQPQHF. In DNA, the CDR3 is TGTGCCAGCAGGCCCCAGGGGGAAAATCAGCCCCAGCATTTT.

This clonotype was observed many times. The chain couples TRBV7-2 to TRBJ2-7; possibly TRBD2 for D (6 bases). Looked up from germline, CDR1 is SGHTA and CDR2 is FQGNSA. V lost 2 bases and J 0 bases, leaving 8 bases between the germline ends. This CDR3 region has 14 residues. CDR3 DNA sequence: TGTGCCAGCAGCTTATTGCGGGACTCCTACGAGCAGTACTTC. It codes for CASSLLRDSYEQYF.

About this clonotype: A much larger clone differs by one base, so this may be a read error. The chain carries TRBV28 and TRBJ1-1; possible D gene TRBD1, 5 bases. This CDR3 is built from 11 residues. Germline CDR1 and CDR2: MDHEN and SYDVKM. The CDR3: CVSSTRDEPFF. As DNA, the CDR3 is TGTGTCAGCAGTACACGGGACGAACCGTTCTTT. The full variable domain, its missing parts supplied by reference TRBV28 and TRBJ1-1, is DVKVTQSSRYLVKRTGEKVFLECVQDMDHENMFWYRQDPGLGLRLIYFSYDVKMKEKGDIPEGYSVSREKKERFSLILESASTNQTSMYLCVSSTRDEPFFGQGTRLTVV.

Many counts were recorded for this clonotype. Here the CDR3 reads CASSPTTAGEPQHF. The CDR3 DNA reads TGTGCCAGCAGTCCCACGACAGCGGGTGAACCCCAGCATTTT. J is TRBJ1-5 and V is TRBV9; a possible D gene is TRBD1 (5 bases). This CDR3 has 14 amino acids. Trimming stripped 5 bases from V and 10 bases from J, with 19 bases between. Germline lookup yields CDR1 SGDLS and CDR2 YYNGEE.

This clonotype was detected ten times or more. The V and J genes are TRBV12-3 or TRBV12-4 and TRBJ2-1; the D gene is possibly TRBD1 (5 bases). This CDR3 is built from 15 residues. V lost 5 bases, J lost 0 bases, and 11 bases lay in between. CDR3: CASSRGRSSYNEQFF. For the CDR3, the DNA is TGTGCCAGCAGTAGGGGCCGGAGCTCCTACAATGAGCAGTTCTTC.

The chain employs TRBV14 and TRBJ2-5, with TRBD1 as a possible D gene (6 bases). The CDR3 is 13 residues long. The germline V gene has CDR1 SGHDN and CDR2 FVKESK. The V and J ends lost 4 bases and 7 bases respectively, with 13 bases between them. The CDR3 coding sequence is TGTGCCAGCAGCCCCGCAGGGGTCGGGACCCAGTACTTC. The encoded protein is CASSPAGVGTQYF.